The present T cell receptor beta chain was sequenced within a study of radiotherapy plus CTLA-4 blockade in lung cancer. Study overall: Among enrolled patients, less than 20% responded and approximately 33% achieved disease control. General study findings and limits: Early shifts in blood T cell clones, with interferon-beta, reportedly predicted response best.

Trimming stripped 3 bases from V and 2 bases from J, with 17 bases between. This CDR3 is built from 15 residues. Per germline, CDR1 SQVTM and CDR2 ANQGSEA. To note about this clone: Its antigen is not identified.

The assay was immunoSEQ multiplex PCR, and TCRdb's table has in-frame clones only and misses some. Of tens of thousands of clones listed, roughly 81% are singletons. This sequence joins TRBV29-1 and TRBJ2-7, with D possibly TRBD2 on 6 matching bases. Sample: peripheral blood, taken from a patient treated with radiotherapy plus ipilimumab. The receptor was isolated from a human donor with non-small cell lung cancer whose response to radiotherapy plus ipilimumab could not be evaluated. This chain's CDR3 is CSVEVEGGNTYEQYF. As DNA, the CDR3 is TGCAGCGTTGAGGTGGAGGGAGGAAACACCTACGAGCAGTACTTC.